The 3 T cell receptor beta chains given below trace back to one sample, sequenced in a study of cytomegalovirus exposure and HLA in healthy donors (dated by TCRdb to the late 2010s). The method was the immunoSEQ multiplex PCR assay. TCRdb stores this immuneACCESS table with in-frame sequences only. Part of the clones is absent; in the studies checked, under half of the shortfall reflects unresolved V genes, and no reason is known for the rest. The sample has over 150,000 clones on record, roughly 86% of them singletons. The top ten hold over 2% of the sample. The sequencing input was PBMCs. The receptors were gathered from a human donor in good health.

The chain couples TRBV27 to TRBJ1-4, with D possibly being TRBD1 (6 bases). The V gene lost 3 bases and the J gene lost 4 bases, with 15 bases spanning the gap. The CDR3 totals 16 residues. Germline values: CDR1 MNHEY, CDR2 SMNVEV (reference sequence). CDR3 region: CASSFQSGRGNEKLFF. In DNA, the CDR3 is TGTGCCAGCAGTTTCCAATCGGGCAGGGGTAATGAAAAACTGTTTTTT.

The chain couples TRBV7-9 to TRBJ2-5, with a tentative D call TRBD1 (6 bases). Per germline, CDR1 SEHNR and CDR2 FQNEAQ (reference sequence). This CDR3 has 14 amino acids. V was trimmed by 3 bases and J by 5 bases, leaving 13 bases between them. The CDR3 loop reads CASSFKGERETQYF. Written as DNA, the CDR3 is TGTGCCAGCAGCTTTAAGGGGGAGCGGGAGACCCAGTACTTC.

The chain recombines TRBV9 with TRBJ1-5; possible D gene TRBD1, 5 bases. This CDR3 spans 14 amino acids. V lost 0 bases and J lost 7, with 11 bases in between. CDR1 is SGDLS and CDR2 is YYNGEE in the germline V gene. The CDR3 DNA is TGTGCCAGCAGCGTAGGGGGGGAAAGCCAGCCCCAGCATTTT. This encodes CASSVGGESQPQHF.